The 12 T cell receptor beta chains below all came from one sample that was sequenced in a study of blood T cell repertoires in COVID-19 (TCRdb year 2020). Library prep was done by the immunoSEQ multiplex PCR assay. The clones in this table, taken by TCRdb from immuneACCESS, are in-frame only. Not every clone is retained; where verified, under half of the shortfall comes from an unresolved V gene, and the cause of the rest is unknown. This sample gives about 190,000 clones in total; 89% of them show up just once. The biggest ten clones account for roughly 6.7% of the sample. The sample was peripheral blood. Source of these receptors: a man aged 40-55 years with acute or convalescent COVID-19.

This chain uses TRBV24-1 with TRBJ1-2; possible D gene TRBD1, 5 bases. V lost 5 bases to trimming and J lost 6 bases, with 12 bases between them. Germline lookup yields CDR1 KGHDR and CDR2 SFDVKD. This CDR3 is built from 13 residues. Here the CDR3 DNA reads TGTGCCACCAGTGTGCAGGGTTCGGATGGCTACACCTTC. The encoded protein is CATSVQGSDGYTF.

The chain has TRBV6-6 and TRBJ2-5; 8 positions match TRBD2. Trimming took 5 bases from V and 5 from J; bases not matched to a gene: 13. The length of the CDR3 is 16 residues. Germline CDR1 is MNHNY and CDR2 is SVGAGI (reference sequence). CDR3 DNA sequence: TGTGCCAGCAGTAACCTCGGGGGGGCCGGTTGGGAGACCCAGTACTTC. Its translation: CASSNLGGAGWETQYF.

The chain joins TRBV5-1 to TRBJ2-1; D is possibly TRBD2 (5 bases). This CDR3 has 16 residues. V was shortened by 0 bases and J by 0 bases, with 10 bases between the two germline ends. Germline-derived CDR1 and CDR2 are SGHRS and YFSETQ. CDR3 residues: CASSLGPGSSYNEQFF. CDR3 coding DNA: TGCGCCAGCAGCTTGGGACCGGGGAGCTCCTACAATGAGCAGTTCTTC.

CDR3 region: CASSIGGLSGGYQETQYF. In DNA form, the CDR3 reads TGCGCCAGCAGCATTGGCGGTCTTAGCGGGGGGTACCAAGAGACCCAGTACTTC. The V gene is TRBV5-1, the J gene TRBJ2-5, with TRBD2 matching over 10 bases. The V segment lost 4 bases and the J segment 0 bases; nucleotides outside the gene matches: 12. CDR3 size: 18 residues. Per the germline V gene, CDR1 is SGHRS and CDR2 is YFSETQ. Variable domain in full (rest from reference TRBV5-1 and TRBJ2-5): KAGVTQTPRYLIKTRGQQVTLSCSPISGHRSVSWYQQTPGQGLQFLFEYFSETQRNKGNFPGRFSGRQFSNSRSEMNVSTLELGDSALYLCASSIGGLSGGYQETQYFGPGTRLLVL.

This sequence joins TRBV4-2 and TRBJ2-1; 8 bases match TRBD2. This CDR3 is built from 15 residues. Trimming took 1 base from V and 8 from J; bases not matched to a gene: 7. Germline V CDR1 and CDR2: LGHNA, YNFKEQ. This CDR3 reads CASSQVWRGDDEQFF. CDR3 nucleotides: TGTGCCAGCAGCCAAGTATGGCGGGGGGACGATGAGCAGTTCTTC.

The chain recombines TRBV6-6 with TRBJ1-3; possible D gene TRBD1, 6 bases. This CDR3 has 19 amino acids. V was pared by 6 bases and J by 0 bases, with 24 bases between. Germline V gene lookup returns CDR1 MNHNY and CDR2 SVGAGI (reference sequence). CDR3 bases: TGTGCCAGCAGCTCATCCAGGGGCGGTCCGGTCGTCTCTGGAAACACCATATATTTT. Its translation is CASSSSRGGPVVSGNTIYF.

This clone came up once. CDR3 loop: CASSQEGQNTGELFF. The CDR3 nucleotides are TGCGCCAGCAGCCAAGAGGGACAGAACACCGGGGAGCTGTTTTTT. The chain couples TRBV4-1 to TRBJ2-2, with D tentatively TRBD1 (6 bases). Germline values: CDR1 MGHRA, CDR2 YSYEKL. The length of the CDR3 is 15 residues. Trimming removed 0 bases at V and 1 base at J, with 6 bases between.

This chain connects TRBV7-6 to TRBJ1-1; D unresolved. The CDR3 runs 13 residues. Per germline, CDR1 SGHVS and CDR2 FNYEAQ. V dropped 5 bases and J dropped 3 bases, with 10 bases sitting between them. The CDR3 sequence: CASSPIEDTEAFF. CDR3 in DNA: TGTGCCAGCAGCCCCATCGAGGACACTGAAGCTTTCTTT.

The chain joins TRBV5-1 to TRBJ1-3; D is undetermined. This CDR3 comprises 11 residues. The V and J ends lost 4 bases and 9 bases respectively, with 8 bases between them. The V gene's germline CDR1 is SGHRS and CDR2 YFSETQ. The CDR3 nucleotides are TGCGCCAGCAGCCAGGAGGGCACCATATATTTT. Translated, it gives CASSQEGTIYF.

This clone was picked up one time. The chain uses TRBV14 and TRBJ1-4, with 7 bases identical to TRBD1. V lost 3 bases and J lost 7; bases outside the gene matches: 11. The CDR3 totals 16 residues. Germline CDR1 and CDR2: SGHDN and FVKESK. CDR3 protein: CASSHLRGQGVEKLFF. CDR3 sequence (DNA): TGTGCCAGCAGCCACCTCCGGGGGCAGGGGGTTGAAAAACTGTTTTTT.

The chain uses TRBV5-6 and TRBJ1-2; D might be TRBD1 (6 bases). The germline CDR1 and CDR2 sequences are SGHDT and YYEEEE. Trimming left V 2 bases short and J 4 bases short, with 12 bases between. The CDR3 has 14 residues. In DNA, the CDR3 is TGTGCCAGCAGCTTCTCAGGGGTGTTCTATGGCTACACCTTC. It encodes CASSFSGVFYGYTF.

This rearrangement joins TRBV9 to TRBJ1-1, with 7 bases lining up with TRBD1. Germline-derived CDR1 and CDR2 are SGDLS and YYNGEE. Losses at the gene ends were 4 bases for V and 5 bases for J; bases not matched to a gene: 5. CDR3 length: 13 residues. CDR3 sequence reads: CASSLGTATEAFF. CDR3 in DNA: TGTGCCAGCAGCCTCGGGACAGCTACTGAAGCTTTCTTT.